These 19 T cell receptor beta chains were sequenced from one sample in a study of identical twins. TCRdb re-called the 5' RACE reads with MiXCR, one entry per CDR3 protein. The sample lists about 530,000 distinct CDR3 sequences; around 24% were seen once. These data also formed part of another study, on yellow fever vaccine responses in identical twins.

The sequencing input was CD4+ T cells sorted from blood. The receptors were gathered from a woman aged 18-29 years in good health.

V usage is TRBV4-1 and J usage is TRBJ2-5; D is possibly TRBD2 (6 bases). CDR3 length equals 13 residues. From germline, CDR1 is MGHRA and CDR2 YSYEKL. V gave up 1 base and J gave up 5 bases, with 8 bases separating them. CDR3 bases: TGCGCCAGCAGCCAAGCCGGGAGTGAGACCCAGTACTTC. Translation: CASSQAGSETQYF.

The V and J genes are TRBV6-2 or TRBV6-3 and TRBJ2-5, with D maybe TRBD2 (6 bases). The CDR3 extends over 12 amino acids. V was clipped by 4 bases and J by 5 bases, with 8 bases between them. Germline CDR1 reads MNHEY; CDR2 reads SVGEGT. The CDR3 sequence is CASSWDWETQYF. In nucleotides, the CDR3 is TGTGCCAGCAGTTGGGACTGGGAGACCCAGTACTTC.

This sequence joins TRBV6-5 and TRBJ2-2, with a weak D call TRBD1 (5 bases). The V end lost 0 bases, the J end lost 6 bases, and 14 bases lay between the germline ends. The CDR3 loop spans 16 amino acids. Germline V lookup: CDR1 MNHEY, CDR2 SVGAGI. The CDR3: CASSYSSQGFPGELFF. CDR3 in DNA: TGTGCCAGCAGTTACTCATCGCAGGGTTTTCCCGGGGAGCTGTTTTTT.

CDR3 sequence (DNA): TGCAGTGCTGCCGGAAGGGGCCCGTCGGGGGAGCAGTACGTC. As protein: CSAAGRGPSGEQYV. The chain employs TRBV20-1 and TRBJ2-7, with D possibly called TRBD1 or TRBD2 (5 bases each). Trimming removed 5 bases from V and 7 bases from J, with 21 bases in between. This CDR3 is built from 14 residues. Germline CDR1 is DFQATT and CDR2 is SNEGSKA (reference sequence).

This clonotype was counted between two and nine times. The chain employs TRBV12-3 or TRBV12-4 and TRBJ2-1, with D perhaps matching TRBD2 (5 bases). There are 16 residues in the CDR3. Trimming left V 2 bases short and J 4 bases short, with 15 bases between. The CDR3 loop reads CASSLYFGEAYNEQFF. In DNA form, the CDR3 reads TGTGCCAGCAGTTTATATTTCGGGGAAGCGTACAATGAGCAGTTCTTC.

In this sample, this clonotype turned up a few times. V is TRBV25-1 and J is TRBJ2-2, with TRBD2 as a possible D gene (7 bases). The CDR3 contains 14 residues. Germline V gene lookup returns CDR1 MGHDK and CDR2 SYGVNS. Trimming took 7 bases from V and 5 from J, leaving 14 bases between them. The CDR3 nucleotides are TGTGCCAGCACCAAAAGGGGGGGGACCGGGGAGCTGTTTTTT. Its protein is CASTKRGGTGELFF.

This clonotype was observed a handful of times. The gene calls are TRBV9 and TRBJ2-1, with 12 positions matching TRBD2. Germline values: CDR1 SGDLS, CDR2 YYNGEE. The CDR3 consists of 18 residues. With V trimmed by 0 bases and J by 1 base, 5 bases remained unmatched. CDR3: CASSVGTSGMGSYNEQFF. For the CDR3, the DNA is TGTGCCAGCAGCGTAGGGACTAGCGGGATGGGTTCCTACAATGAGCAGTTCTTC.

The chain recombines TRBV5-6 with TRBJ2-7; 8 bases match TRBD2. Losses at the gene ends were 1 base for V and 2 bases for J; bases not matched to a gene: 8. This CDR3 has 16 residues. CDR1 and CDR2 from the germline V gene are SGHDT and YYEEEE. CDR3 nucleotide sequence: TGTGCCAGCAGCTTGACGGGTAGCGGGGCTACCTACGAGCAGTACGTC. Encoded protein: CASSLTGSGATYEQYV.

This clonotype was seen more than once but under ten times. This chain uses TRBV9 with TRBJ1-1, with 7 nucleotides matching TRBD1. This CDR3 comprises 18 residues. CDR1 is SGDLS and CDR2 is YYNGEE in the germline V gene. J was trimmed by 0 bases and V by 2 bases; bases with no gene match: 13. For the CDR3, the DNA is TGTGCCAGCAGCGTCCAAACAGGGGTCCGGGGTATGAACACTGAAGCTTTCTTT. This translates into CASSVQTGVRGMNTEAFF.

The chain links TRBV6-5 to TRBJ2-6; TRBD2 aligns across 7 bases. In germline, CDR1 is MNHEY, CDR2 SVGAGI. V lost 2 bases to trimming and J lost 8 bases; unmatched junction nucleotides: 6. The CDR3 covers 15 residues. The CDR3 nucleotides read TGTGCCAGCAGTTACCTGGGGGGGAAATCCAACGTCCTGACTTTC. As protein: CASSYLGGKSNVLTF.

The V call is TRBV6-2 or TRBV6-3, the J call TRBJ2-1; 8 bases line up with TRBD2. CDR1 and CDR2 from the germline V gene are MNHEY and SVGEGT. The V segment lost 2 bases and the J segment 2 bases; nucleotides outside the gene matches: 20. This CDR3 has 21 amino acids. CDR3 bases: TGTGCCAGCAGTTACCGGTCTTTATGGGGAGACGGGAGGGATGCCTACAATGAGCAGTTCTTC. Translating gives CASSYRSLWGDGRDAYNEQFF.

The table lists this clonotype with a few counts. The chain employs TRBV6-1 and TRBJ2-5; D is ambiguous. Germline loops: CDR1 MNHNS, CDR2 SASEGT. The V end was cut by 3 bases, the J end by 7 bases, with 3 bases between. This CDR3 contains 10 residues. The CDR3 reads CASSEGTQYF. CDR3 sequence (DNA): TGTGCCAGCAGTGAGGGGACCCAGTACTTC.

The rearrangement links TRBV28 to TRBJ1-2; D is uncertain. CDR1 and CDR2 from the germline V gene are MDHEN and SYDVKM. The CDR3 runs 15 residues. V lost 2 bases to trimming and J lost 6 bases, with 16 bases between them. The DNA for the CDR3 is TGTGCCAGCAGTTTAGCGGCGACCGCTGCCCATGGCTACACCTTC. This translates into CASSLAATAAHGYTF.

DNA for the CDR3: TGTGCCACCAGTGAAATCGGTGGCGGGGAAGCTTTCTTT. As protein: CATSEIGGGEAFF. The rearrangement joins TRBV24-1 to TRBJ1-1; D is undetermined. CDR1 is KGHDR, CDR2 SFDVKD, per germline. V was trimmed by 4 bases and J by 8 bases, leaving 13 bases between them. This CDR3 is 13 amino acids long.

The chain combines TRBV5-1 with TRBJ1-2, with D possibly being TRBD1 (5 bases). V lost 4 bases and J lost 6, with 16 bases in between. Germline CDR1 reads SGHRS; CDR2 reads YFSETQ. CDR3 length equals 14 residues. CDR3 amino acids: CASSPTQVTHGYTF. For the CDR3, the DNA is TGCGCCAGCAGCCCGACACAGGTTACCCATGGCTACACCTTC.

This clonotype was recorded many times. The rearrangement links TRBV5-1 to TRBJ2-5; no reliable D call. The germline gives CDR1 SGHRS, CDR2 YFSETQ. The length of the CDR3 is 15 residues. With 0 bases removed from V and 1 base from J, the gap between germline ends came to 10 bases. The CDR3 nucleotides read TGCGCCAGCAGCTTGGCCGAATACCCCCAAGAGACCCAGTACTTC. It encodes CASSLAEYPQETQYF.

In this sample, this clonotype turned up a few times. The chain recombines TRBV5-1 with TRBJ2-3; 12 bases match TRBD2. The germline V gene has CDR1 SGHRS and CDR2 YFSETQ. This CDR3 comprises 16 residues. V lost 2 bases and J lost 1; bases outside the gene matches: 2. In DNA, the CDR3 is TGCGCCAGCAGCTTTTCTAGCGGGAGGGGCACAGATACGCAGTATTTT. It yields the protein CASSFSSGRGTDTQYF.

V usage is TRBV4-1 and J usage is TRBJ2-2; TRBD2 matches 10 bases. The V and J ends lost 1 base and 7 bases, in that order; junction bases with no gene match: 9. CDR1 is MGHRA, CDR2 YSYEKL, per germline. The CDR3 extends over 17 amino acids. The CDR3 protein is CASSQGLAGVIGGELFF. The CDR3 DNA reads TGCGCCAGCAGCCAAGGGCTAGCGGGAGTTATTGGCGGGGAGCTGTTTTTT.

The V and J genes are TRBV4-1 and TRBJ2-7; the D is unclear. Trimming left V 1 base short and J 3 bases short, with 13 bases between. Germline CDR1 MGHRA, CDR2 YSYEKL. The length of the CDR3 is 15 residues. The CDR3 DNA is TGCGCCAGCAGCCAAGTCTGGCTAACGGGCTACGAGCAGTACTTC. Its translation is CASSQVWLTGYEQYF.